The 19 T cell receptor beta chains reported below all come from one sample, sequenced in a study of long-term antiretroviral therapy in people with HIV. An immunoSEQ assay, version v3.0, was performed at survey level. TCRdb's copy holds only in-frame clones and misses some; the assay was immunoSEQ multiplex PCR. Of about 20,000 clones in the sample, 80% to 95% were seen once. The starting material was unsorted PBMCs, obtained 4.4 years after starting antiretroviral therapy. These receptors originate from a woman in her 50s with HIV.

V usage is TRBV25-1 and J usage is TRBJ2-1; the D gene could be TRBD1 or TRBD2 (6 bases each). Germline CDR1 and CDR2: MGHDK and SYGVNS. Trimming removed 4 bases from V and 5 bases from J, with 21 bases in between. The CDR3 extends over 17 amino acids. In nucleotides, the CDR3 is TGTGCCAGCAGTGGGCCCCTATCGGGGGCTCAAAACAATGAGCAGTTCTTC. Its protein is CASSGPLSGAQNNEQFF.

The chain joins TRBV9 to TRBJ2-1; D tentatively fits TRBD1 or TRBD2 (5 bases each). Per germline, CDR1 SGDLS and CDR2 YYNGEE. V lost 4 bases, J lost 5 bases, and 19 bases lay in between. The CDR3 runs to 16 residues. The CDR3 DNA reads TGTGCCAGCAGCATACCTCCCACGGGGACCAACAATGAGCAGTTCTTC. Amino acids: CASSIPPTGTNNEQFF.

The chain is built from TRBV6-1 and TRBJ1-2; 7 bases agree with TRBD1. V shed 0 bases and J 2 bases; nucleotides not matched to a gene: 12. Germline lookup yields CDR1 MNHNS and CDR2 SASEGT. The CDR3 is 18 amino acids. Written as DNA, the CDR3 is TGTGCCAGCAGTGAAGCGATCCCAGGGGGAATTGGAAACTATGGCTACACCTTC. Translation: CASSEAIPGGIGNYGYTF.

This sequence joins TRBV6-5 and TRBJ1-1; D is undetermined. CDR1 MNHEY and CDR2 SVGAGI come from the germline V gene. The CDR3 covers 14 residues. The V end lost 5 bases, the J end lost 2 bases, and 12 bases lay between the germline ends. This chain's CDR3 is CASSRGVHNTEAFF. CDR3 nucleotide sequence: TGTGCCAGCAGTCGCGGGGTCCACAACACTGAAGCTTTCTTT.

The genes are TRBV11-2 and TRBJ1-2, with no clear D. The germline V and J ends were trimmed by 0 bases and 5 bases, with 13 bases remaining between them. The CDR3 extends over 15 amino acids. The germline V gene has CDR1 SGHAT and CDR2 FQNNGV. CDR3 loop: CASSLEANAGYGYTF. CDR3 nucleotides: TGTGCCAGCAGCTTAGAGGCAAACGCAGGATATGGCTACACCTTC.

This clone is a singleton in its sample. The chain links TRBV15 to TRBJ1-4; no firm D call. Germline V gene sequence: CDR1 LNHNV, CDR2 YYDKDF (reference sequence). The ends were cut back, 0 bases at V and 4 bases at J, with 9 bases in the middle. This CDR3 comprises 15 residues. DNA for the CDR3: TGTGCCACCAGCAGAGATGGGCAGATTAATGAAAAACTGTTTTTT. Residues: CATSRDGQINEKLFF.

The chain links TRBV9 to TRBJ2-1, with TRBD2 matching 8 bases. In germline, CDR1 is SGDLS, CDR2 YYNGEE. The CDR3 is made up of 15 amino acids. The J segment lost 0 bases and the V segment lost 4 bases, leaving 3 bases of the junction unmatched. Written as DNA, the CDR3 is TGTGCCAGCAGCCGGGAGGGGAACTCCTACAATGAGCAGTTCTTC. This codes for CASSREGNSYNEQFF.

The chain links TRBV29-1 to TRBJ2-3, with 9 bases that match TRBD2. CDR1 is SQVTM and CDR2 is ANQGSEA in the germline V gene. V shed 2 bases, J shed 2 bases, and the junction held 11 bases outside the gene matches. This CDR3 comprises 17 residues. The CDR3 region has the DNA TGCAGCGTTGAAACCTCCCCTAGCGGGGTGCACACAGATACGCAGTATTTT. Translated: CSVETSPSGVHTDTQYF.

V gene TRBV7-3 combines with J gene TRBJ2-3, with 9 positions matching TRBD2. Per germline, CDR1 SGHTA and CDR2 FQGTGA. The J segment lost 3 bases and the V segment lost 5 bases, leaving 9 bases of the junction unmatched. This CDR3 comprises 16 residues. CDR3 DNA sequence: TGTGCCAGCAGCCTCATGACTAGCGGAGGTACAGATACGCAGTATTTT. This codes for CASSLMTSGGTDTQYF.

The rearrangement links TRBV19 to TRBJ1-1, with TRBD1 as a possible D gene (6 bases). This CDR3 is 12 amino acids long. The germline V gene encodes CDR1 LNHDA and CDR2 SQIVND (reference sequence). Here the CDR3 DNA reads TGTGCAGAGGGGGGGGAGAACACTGAAGCTTTCTTT. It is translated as CAEGGENTEAFF.

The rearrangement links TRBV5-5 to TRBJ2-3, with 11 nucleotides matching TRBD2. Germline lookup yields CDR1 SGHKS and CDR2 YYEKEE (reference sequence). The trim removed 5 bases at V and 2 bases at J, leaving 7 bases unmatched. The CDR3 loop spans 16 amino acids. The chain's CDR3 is CASRARLAGTTDTQYF. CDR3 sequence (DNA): TGTGCCAGCAGGGCCAGACTAGCGGGGACCACAGATACGCAGTATTTT.

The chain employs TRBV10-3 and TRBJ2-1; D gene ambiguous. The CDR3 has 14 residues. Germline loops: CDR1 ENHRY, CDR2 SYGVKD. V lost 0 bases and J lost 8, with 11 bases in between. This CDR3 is CAISESVKPHEQFF. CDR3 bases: TGTGCCATCAGTGAGTCGGTCAAGCCCCATGAGCAGTTCTTC.

This CDR3 is CSVEDGAGGLTEQFF. CDR3 bases: TGCAGCGTTGAAGATGGGGCGGGGGGGCTAACTGAGCAGTTCTTC. The chain carries TRBV29-1 and TRBJ2-1, with 9 nucleotides matching TRBD2. The junction had 9 bases not matched to a gene; V was cut back by 0 bases and J by 9 bases. The CDR3 has 15 amino acids. In germline, CDR1 is SQVTM, CDR2 ANQGSEA.

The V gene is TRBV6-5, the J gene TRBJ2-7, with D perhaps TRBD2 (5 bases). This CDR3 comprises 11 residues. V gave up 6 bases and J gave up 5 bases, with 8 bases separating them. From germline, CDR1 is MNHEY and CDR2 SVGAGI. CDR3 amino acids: CASSLGDEQYF. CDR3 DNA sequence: TGTGCCAGCAGCCTCGGGGACGAGCAGTACTTC.

The CDR3: CATSRGTSGTDTQYF. The CDR3 nucleotides are TGTGCCACCAGCAGGGGGACTAGTGGTACAGATACGCAGTATTTT. This chain joins TRBV15 and TRBJ2-3; 8 bases match TRBD2. V was clipped by 3 bases and J by 3 bases; unmatched bases: 5. This CDR3 contains 15 residues. Germline V gene sequence: CDR1 LNHNV, CDR2 YYDKDF (reference sequence).

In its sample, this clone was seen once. In nucleotides, the CDR3 is TGTGCCAGTGGACTAGCGGGGGGGCCGGACAATGAGCAGTTCTTC. Translating it yields CASGLAGGPDNEQFF. The gene calls are TRBV6-5 and TRBJ2-1; 15 bases are shared with TRBD2. The CDR3 totals 15 residues. V shed 9 bases and J 5 bases; nucleotides not matched to a gene: 5. CDR1 is MNHEY, CDR2 SVGAGI, per germline.

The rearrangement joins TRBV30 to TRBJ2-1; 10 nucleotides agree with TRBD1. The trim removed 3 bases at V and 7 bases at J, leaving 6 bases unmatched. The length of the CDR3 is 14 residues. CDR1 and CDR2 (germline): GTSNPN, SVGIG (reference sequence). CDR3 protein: CAWSRQGARNEQFF. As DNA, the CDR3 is TGTGCCTGGAGCAGACAGGGGGCTCGGAATGAGCAGTTCTTC.

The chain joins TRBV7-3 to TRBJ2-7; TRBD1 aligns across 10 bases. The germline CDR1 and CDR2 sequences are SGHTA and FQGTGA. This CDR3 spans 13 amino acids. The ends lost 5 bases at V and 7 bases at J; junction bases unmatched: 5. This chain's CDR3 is CASSLDRGREQYF. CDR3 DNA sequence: TGTGCCAGCAGCCTAGACAGGGGGCGAGAGCAGTACTTC.

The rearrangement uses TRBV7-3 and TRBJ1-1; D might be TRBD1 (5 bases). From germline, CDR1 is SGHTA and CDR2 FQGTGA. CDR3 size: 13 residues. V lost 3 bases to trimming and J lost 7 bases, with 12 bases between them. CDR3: CASSLTTGVEAFF. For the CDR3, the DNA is TGTGCCAGCAGCTTGACTACAGGAGTTGAAGCTTTCTTT.